Below are 21 T cell receptor beta chains sequenced from a single sample in a study of cytomegalovirus exposure and HLA in healthy donors. PCR employed 60 Vbeta and 13 Jbeta primers. Some clones are missing from TCRdb's copy, which holds only in-frame ones; the method was immunoSEQ multiplex PCR. Of roughly 120,000 clones in the sample, roughly 69% were seen once. Sample: PBMCs. These receptors all come from a woman aged 40 to 50 in good health and CMV-seropositive.

This clone appeared a single time. The chain couples TRBV9 to TRBJ2-3; a possible D gene is TRBD1 (6 bases). The CDR3 covers 14 residues. V dropped 4 bases and J dropped 5 bases, with 14 bases sitting between them. Germline CDR1 reads SGDLS; CDR2 reads YYNGEE. The CDR3 DNA sequence: TGTGCCAGCAGCACCCGACAGGTTCAAGATACGCAGTATTTT. Its protein product is CASSTRQVQDTQYF.

The chain employs TRBV19 and TRBJ1-2; TRBD1 matches at 7 bases. The CDR3 consists of 12 residues. Germline lookup yields CDR1 LNHDA and CDR2 SQIVND (reference sequence). V dropped 5 bases and J dropped 6; count of bases not matched to a gene: 3. The CDR3 DNA follows: TGTGCCAGTAGTGACAGGGCGCATGGCTACACCTTC. It is translated as CASSDRAHGYTF.

The chain has TRBV5-6 and TRBJ2-1, with D tentatively TRBD2 (5 bases). The CDR3 contains 11 residues. V was shortened by 2 bases and J by 10 bases, with 7 bases between the two germline ends. Germline CDR1 SGHDT, CDR2 YYEEEE. The CDR3: CASSLLAEQFF. The CDR3 DNA sequence: TGTGCCAGCAGCTTATTAGCGGAGCAGTTCTTC.

A few counts support this clone. This chain uses TRBV5-4 with TRBJ2-1, with TRBD2 matching over 12 bases. Germline loops: CDR1 SGHNT, CDR2 YYREEE (reference sequence). J lost 4 bases, V lost 0 bases, and 5 bases had no gene match. The CDR3 length is 17 residues. The chain's CDR3 is CASSLGRTSGGYNEQFF. CDR3 sequence (DNA): TGTGCCAGCAGCTTGGGGCGTACTAGCGGGGGGTACAATGAGCAGTTCTTC.

This chain joins TRBV18 and TRBJ1-4; 9 nucleotides agree with TRBD1. Germline trimming cut 3 bases from V and 10 bases from J; bases unmatched to any gene: 6. CDR1 KGHSH and CDR2 LQKENI come from the germline V gene. This CDR3 has 14 residues. CDR3 in DNA: TGTGCCAGCTCACCCGGGACAGGGTTTGGAAAACTGTTTTTT. Its protein is CASSPGTGFGKLFF.

The chain joins TRBV9 to TRBJ1-1, with 9 bases that match TRBD1. The ends lost 4 bases at V and 2 bases at J; junction bases unmatched: 6. The CDR3 has 15 residues. CDR1 SGDLS and CDR2 YYNGEE come from the germline V gene. CDR3 bases: TGTGCCAGCAGCCCCCGGACAGGGGCTAACACTGAAGCTTTCTTT. It specifies CASSPRTGANTEAFF.

The V call is TRBV5-4, the J call TRBJ2-7; maybe TRBD1 (6 bases). With 4 bases removed from V and 5 bases from J, the gap between germline ends came to 22 bases. This CDR3 spans 16 amino acids. The germline CDR1 and CDR2 sequences are SGHNT and YYREEE (reference sequence). The CDR3: CASSPAPPGVANEQYF. In DNA, the CDR3 is TGTGCCAGCAGCCCCGCCCCCCCAGGGGTCGCGAACGAGCAGTACTTC. Looking up the rest from reference TRBV5-4 and TRBJ2-7 gives the full variable domain: ETGVTQSPTHLIKTRGQQVTLRCSSQSGHNTVSWYQQALGQGPQFIFQYYREEENGRGNFPPRFSGLQFPNYSSELNVNALELDDSALYLCASSPAPPGVANEQYFGPGTRLTVT.

The chain is built from TRBV7-3 and TRBJ2-3, with D possibly matching TRBD1 (5 bases). This CDR3 has 13 residues. Looked up from germline, CDR1 is SGHTA and CDR2 is FQGTGA. V was shortened by 3 bases and J by 6 bases, with 10 bases between the two germline ends. The CDR3 DNA reads as TGTGCCAGCAGCTTGATGACAGCTGATACGCAGTATTTT. It yields the protein CASSLMTADTQYF.

This clone was detected only a few times. The V gene is TRBV7-6, the J gene TRBJ2-2; 8 bases fit TRBD2. Trimming removed 5 bases from V and 2 bases from J; junction bases left unmatched: 4. CDR1 is SGHVS, CDR2 FNYEAQ, per germline. There are 15 residues in the CDR3. CDR3 protein: CASSRGGANTGELFF. The CDR3 DNA sequence: TGTGCCAGCAGCCGGGGGGGTGCCAACACCGGGGAGCTGTTTTTT.

This clone was counted only a few times. V is TRBV4-1 and J is TRBJ2-1, with a tentative D call TRBD2 (7 bases). CDR1 is MGHRA, CDR2 YSYEKL, per germline. This CDR3 comprises 15 residues. V lost 3 bases to trimming and J lost 5 bases, with 14 bases between them. The CDR3 DNA sequence: TGCGCCAGCAGCCATCTATCGGGGGGCCACAATGAGCAGTTCTTC. It yields the protein CASSHLSGGHNEQFF.

Concerning this clone: One end of the junction fails to match germline, which may point to a read error. The chain combines TRBV7-9 with TRBJ1-2; D perhaps matches TRBD1 (6 bases). Germline lookup yields CDR1 SEHNR and CDR2 FQNEAQ (reference sequence). The CDR3 totals 17 residues. The CDR3 protein is CASSYRSKTGTNYGYTF. Written as DNA, the CDR3 is TGTGCCAGCAGCTACCGATCTAAGACAGGAACTAACTACGGCTACACCTTC.

The rearrangement joins TRBV4-1 to TRBJ2-3; 7 bases are a match to TRBD1. Germline CDR1 reads MGHRA; CDR2 reads YSYEKL. The CDR3 extends over 17 amino acids. V lost 3 bases to trimming and J lost 4 bases; unmatched junction nucleotides: 13. The CDR3, as DNA: TGCGCCAGCAGCCAGTCGGGACAGAGACGTTCCGCAGATACGCAGTATTTT. Residues: CASSQSGQRRSADTQYF.

The V gene is TRBV7-9, the J gene TRBJ2-7; TRBD2 is a possible D gene (6 bases). Germline V gene lookup returns CDR1 SEHNR and CDR2 FQNEAQ (reference sequence). This CDR3 has 14 residues. Trimming left V 6 bases short and J 2 bases short, with 14 bases between. As DNA, the CDR3 is TGTGCCAGCAGTTCCTCCTCGGGGGCCTACGAGCAGTACTTC. This sequence encodes CASSSSSGAYEQYF.

This rearrangement joins TRBV29-1 to TRBJ2-5; 12 bases are a match to TRBD2. Germline CDR1 is SQVTM and CDR2 is ANQGSEA. This CDR3 spans 15 amino acids. V was pared by 1 base and J by 0 bases, with 0 bases of the junction left unmatched. CDR3 loop: CSVEGTSGDQETQYF. The CDR3, as DNA: TGCAGCGTTGAAGGGACTAGCGGGGACCAAGAGACCCAGTACTTC.

The chain carries TRBV7-6 and TRBJ2-2, with 10 bases aligning to TRBD1. The V gene's germline CDR1 is SGHVS and CDR2 FNYEAQ. Unmatched junction bases numbered 8, after V lost 4 bases and J lost 3 bases. The CDR3 runs to 17 residues. In DNA, the CDR3 is TGTGCCAGCAGCTCTCCGACCGGGACAGGGGACACCGGGGAGCTGTTTTTT. This sequence encodes CASSSPTGTGDTGELFF.

The V call is TRBV4-1, the J call TRBJ1-2, with TRBD1 matching over 8 bases. The CDR3 spans 15 residues. V shed 1 base, J shed 3 bases, and the junction held 4 bases outside the gene matches. From germline, CDR1 is MGHRA and CDR2 YSYEKL. The CDR3 region is CASSQGSGGYYGYTF. For the CDR3, the DNA is TGCGCCAGCAGCCAAGGATCAGGGGGCTACTATGGCTACACCTTC.

This clone turned up a few times. The V call is TRBV7-9, the J call TRBJ1-2; D gene uncertain. Germline CDR1 SEHNR, CDR2 FQNEAQ (reference sequence). V shed 2 bases and J shed 0 bases, with 13 bases lying between them. CDR3 size: 16 residues. CDR3 in amino acids: CASSLTAGPSNYGYTF. The CDR3 DNA follows: TGTGCCAGCAGCTTAACGGCAGGTCCCTCTAACTATGGCTACACCTTC. The variable domain in full, completed from reference TRBV7-9 and TRBJ1-2, reads DTGVSQNPRHKITKRGQNVTFRCDPISEHNRLYWYRQTLGQGPEFLTYFQNEAQLEKSRLLSDRFSAERPKGSFSTLEIQRTEQGDSAMYLCASSLTAGPSNYGYTFGSGTRLTVV.

The CDR3 protein is CASSLARGEGETQYF. The CDR3 coding sequence is TGTGCCAGCAGTCTCGCCCGGGGGGAGGGGGAGACCCAGTACTTC. The chain joins TRBV6-6 to TRBJ2-5; 7 bases map to TRBD2. The CDR3 totals 15 residues. Per germline, CDR1 MNHNY and CDR2 SVGAGI (reference sequence). V dropped 5 bases and J dropped 5; count of bases not matched to a gene: 11.

V gene TRBV4-3 combines with J gene TRBJ1-2, with D possibly TRBD1 on 5 matching bases. This CDR3 contains 15 residues. Germline CDR1 is LGHNA and CDR2 is YSLEER. V shed 4 bases and J shed 0 bases, with 12 bases lying between them. CDR3: CASSPDSRSNYGYTF. In nucleotides, the CDR3 is TGCGCCAGCAGCCCCGACAGCAGATCTAACTATGGCTACACCTTC.

V and J are TRBV4-3 and TRBJ2-1, with D unresolved. Germline V lookup: CDR1 LGHNA, CDR2 YSLEER. V was shortened by 0 bases and J by 10 bases, with 22 bases between the two germline ends. The CDR3 consists of 17 residues. CDR3 amino acids: CASSQEYTVELLSEQFF. CDR3 sequence (DNA): TGCGCCAGCAGCCAAGAATACACAGTAGAGCTGTTATCGGAGCAGTTCTTC.

This clone was seen more than once but under ten times. V gene TRBV2 combines with J gene TRBJ1-5; 7 bases map to TRBD1. Unmatched junction bases numbered 1, after V lost 8 bases and J lost 3 bases. Germline V gene data show CDR1 as SNHLY and CDR2 as FYNNEI. The CDR3 runs to 12 residues. DNA for the CDR3: TGTGCCAGCGGGACAGTCAATCAGCCCCAGCATTTT. It specifies CASGTVNQPQHF.